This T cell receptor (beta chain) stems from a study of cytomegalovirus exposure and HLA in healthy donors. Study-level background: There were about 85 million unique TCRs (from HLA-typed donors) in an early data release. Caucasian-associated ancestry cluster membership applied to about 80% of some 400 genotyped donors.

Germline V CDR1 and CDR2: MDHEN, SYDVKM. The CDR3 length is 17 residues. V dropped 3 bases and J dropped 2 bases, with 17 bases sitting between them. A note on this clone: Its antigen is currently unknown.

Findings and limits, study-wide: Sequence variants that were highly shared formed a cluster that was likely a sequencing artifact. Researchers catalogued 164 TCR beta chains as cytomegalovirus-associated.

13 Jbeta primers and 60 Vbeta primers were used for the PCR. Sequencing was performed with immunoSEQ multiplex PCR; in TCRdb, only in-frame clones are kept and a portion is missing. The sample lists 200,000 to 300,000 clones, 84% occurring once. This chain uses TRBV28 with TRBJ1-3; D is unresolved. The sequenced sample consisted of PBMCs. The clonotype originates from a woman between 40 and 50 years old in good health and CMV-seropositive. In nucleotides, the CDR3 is TGTGCCAGCAGTTTGGAGGAGGACCGACTCCCTGGAAACACCATATATTTT. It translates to CASSLEEDRLPGNTIYF.